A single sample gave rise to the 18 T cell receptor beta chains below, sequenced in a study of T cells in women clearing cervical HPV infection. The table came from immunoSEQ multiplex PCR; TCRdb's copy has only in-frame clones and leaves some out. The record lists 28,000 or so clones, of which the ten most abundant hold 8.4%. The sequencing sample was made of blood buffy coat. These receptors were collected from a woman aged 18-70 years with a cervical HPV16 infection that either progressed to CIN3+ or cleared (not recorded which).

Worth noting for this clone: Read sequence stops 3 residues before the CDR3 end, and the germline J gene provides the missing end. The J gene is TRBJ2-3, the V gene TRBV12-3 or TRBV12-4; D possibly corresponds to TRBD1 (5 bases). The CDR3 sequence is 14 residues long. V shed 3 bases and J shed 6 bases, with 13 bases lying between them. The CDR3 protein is CASSFQGTGDTQYF. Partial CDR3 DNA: TGTGCCAGCAGTTTTCAGGGAACGGGCGATACG.

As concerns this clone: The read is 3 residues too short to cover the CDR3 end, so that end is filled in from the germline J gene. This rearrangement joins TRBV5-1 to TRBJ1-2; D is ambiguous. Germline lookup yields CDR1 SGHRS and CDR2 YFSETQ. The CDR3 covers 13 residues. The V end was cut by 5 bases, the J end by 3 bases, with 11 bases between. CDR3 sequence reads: CASRPTRDYGYTF. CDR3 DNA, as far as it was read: TGCGCCAGCAGACCCACCCGCGACTATGGC.

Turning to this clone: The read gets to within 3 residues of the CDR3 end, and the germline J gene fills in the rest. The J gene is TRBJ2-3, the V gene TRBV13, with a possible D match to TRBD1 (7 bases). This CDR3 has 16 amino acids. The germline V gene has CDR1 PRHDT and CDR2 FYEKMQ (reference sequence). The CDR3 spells CASSPNFGGGLETQYF. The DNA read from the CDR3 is TGTGCCAGCAGCCCAAACTTCGGAGGGGGCCTAGAGACG.

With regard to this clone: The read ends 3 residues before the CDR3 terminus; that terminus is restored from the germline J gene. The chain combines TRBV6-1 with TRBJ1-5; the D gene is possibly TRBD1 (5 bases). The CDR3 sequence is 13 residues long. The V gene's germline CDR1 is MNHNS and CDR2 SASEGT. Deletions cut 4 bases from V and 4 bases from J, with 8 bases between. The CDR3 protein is CASSAGLNQPQHF. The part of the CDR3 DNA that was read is TGTGCCAGCAGTGCAGGGTTGAATCAGCCC.

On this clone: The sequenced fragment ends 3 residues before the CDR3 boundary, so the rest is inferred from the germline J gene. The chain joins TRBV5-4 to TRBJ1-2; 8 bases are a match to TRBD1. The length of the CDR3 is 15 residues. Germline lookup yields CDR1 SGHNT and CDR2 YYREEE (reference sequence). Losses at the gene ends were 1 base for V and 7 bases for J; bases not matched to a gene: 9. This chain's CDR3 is CASSLNGQGYGGYTF. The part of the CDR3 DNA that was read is TGTGCCAGCAGCTTGAACGGACAGGGCTACGGTGGC.

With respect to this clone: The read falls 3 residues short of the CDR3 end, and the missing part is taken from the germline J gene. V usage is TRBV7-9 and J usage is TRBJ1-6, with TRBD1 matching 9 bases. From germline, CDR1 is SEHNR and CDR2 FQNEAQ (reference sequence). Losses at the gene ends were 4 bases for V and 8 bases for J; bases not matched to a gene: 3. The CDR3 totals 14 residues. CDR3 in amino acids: CASSYGQGHSPLHF. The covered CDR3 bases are TGTGCCAGCAGCTATGGACAGGGGCATTCACCC.

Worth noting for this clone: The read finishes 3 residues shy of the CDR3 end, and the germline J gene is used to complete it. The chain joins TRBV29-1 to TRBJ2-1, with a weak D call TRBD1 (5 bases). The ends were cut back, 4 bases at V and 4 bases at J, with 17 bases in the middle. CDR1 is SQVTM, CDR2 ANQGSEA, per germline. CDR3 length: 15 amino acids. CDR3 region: CSVGTVQGSYNEQFF. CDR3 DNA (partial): TGCAGCGTTGGAACGGTTCAGGGTTCATACAATGAG.

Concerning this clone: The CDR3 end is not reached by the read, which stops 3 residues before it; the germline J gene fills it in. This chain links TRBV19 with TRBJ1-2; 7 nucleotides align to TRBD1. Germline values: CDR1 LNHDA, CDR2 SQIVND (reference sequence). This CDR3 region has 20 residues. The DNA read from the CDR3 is TGTGCCAGTAGTATAGACCCCACCGGTACGGGGACAGTCTTAGACAATGAC. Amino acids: CASSIDPTGTGTVLDND. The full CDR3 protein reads CASSIDPTGTGTVLDNDYTF.

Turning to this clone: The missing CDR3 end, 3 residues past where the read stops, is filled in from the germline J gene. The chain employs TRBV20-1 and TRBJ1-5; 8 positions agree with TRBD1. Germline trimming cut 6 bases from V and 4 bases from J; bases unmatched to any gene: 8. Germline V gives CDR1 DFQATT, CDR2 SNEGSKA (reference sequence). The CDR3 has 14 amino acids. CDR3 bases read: TGCAGTGCCCCCCGCAGGGGGCGTAATCAGCCC. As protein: CSAPRRGRNQP. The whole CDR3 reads CSAPRRGRNQPQHF.

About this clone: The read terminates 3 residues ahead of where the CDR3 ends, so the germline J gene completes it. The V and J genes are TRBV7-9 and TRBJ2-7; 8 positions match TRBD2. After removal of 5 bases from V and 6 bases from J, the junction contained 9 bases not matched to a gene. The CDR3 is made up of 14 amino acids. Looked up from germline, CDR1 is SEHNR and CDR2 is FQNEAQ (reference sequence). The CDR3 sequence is CASSTAGDQGEQYF. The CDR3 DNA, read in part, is TGTGCCAGCAGCACAGCGGGAGATCAAGGCGAG.

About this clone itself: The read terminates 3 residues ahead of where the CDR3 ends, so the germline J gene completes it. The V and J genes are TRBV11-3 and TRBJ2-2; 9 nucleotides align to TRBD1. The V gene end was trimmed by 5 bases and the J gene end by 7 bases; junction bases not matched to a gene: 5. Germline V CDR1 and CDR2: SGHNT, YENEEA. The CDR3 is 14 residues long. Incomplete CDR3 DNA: TGTGCCAGCAGCAGACGGACAGGGGTCGGGGAG. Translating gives CASSRRTGVGE. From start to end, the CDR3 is CASSRRTGVGELFF.

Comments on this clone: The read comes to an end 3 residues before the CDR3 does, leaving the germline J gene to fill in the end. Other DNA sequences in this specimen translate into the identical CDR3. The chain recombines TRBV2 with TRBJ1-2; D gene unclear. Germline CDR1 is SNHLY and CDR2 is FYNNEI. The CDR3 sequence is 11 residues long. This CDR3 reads CASVQQAGYTF. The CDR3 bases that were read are TGTGCCAGCGTCCAGCAGGCTGGT.

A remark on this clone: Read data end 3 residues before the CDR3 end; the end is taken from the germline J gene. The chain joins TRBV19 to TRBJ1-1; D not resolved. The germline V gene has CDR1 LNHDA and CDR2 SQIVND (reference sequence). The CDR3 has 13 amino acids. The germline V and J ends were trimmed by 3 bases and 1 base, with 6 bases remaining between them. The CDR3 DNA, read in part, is TGTGCCAGTAGTATGCGGGGGAACACTGAA. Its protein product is CASSMRGNTE. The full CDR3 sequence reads CASSMRGNTEAFF.

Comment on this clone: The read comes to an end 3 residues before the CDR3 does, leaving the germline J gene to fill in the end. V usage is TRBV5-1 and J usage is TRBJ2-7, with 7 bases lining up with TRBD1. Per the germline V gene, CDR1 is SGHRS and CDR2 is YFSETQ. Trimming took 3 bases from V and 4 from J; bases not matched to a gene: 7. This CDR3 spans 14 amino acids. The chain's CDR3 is CASSSTGTLYEQYF. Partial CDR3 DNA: TGCGCCAGCAGCTCGACAGGGACCCTTTACGAG. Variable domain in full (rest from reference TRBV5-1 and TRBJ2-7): KAGVTQTPRYLIKTRGQQVTLSCSPISGHRSVSWYQQTPGQGLQFLFEYFSETQRNKGNFPGRFSGRQFSNSRSEMNVSTLELGDSALYLCASSSTGTLYEQYFGPGTRLTVT.

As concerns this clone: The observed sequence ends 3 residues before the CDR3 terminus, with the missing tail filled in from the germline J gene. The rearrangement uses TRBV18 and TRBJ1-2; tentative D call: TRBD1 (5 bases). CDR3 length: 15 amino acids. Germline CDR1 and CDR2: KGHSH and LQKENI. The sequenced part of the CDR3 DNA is TGTGCCAGCTCACGCGGGACTAGCGGGACCTACGAC. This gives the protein CASSRGTSGTYD. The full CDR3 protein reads CASSRGTSGTYDYTF.

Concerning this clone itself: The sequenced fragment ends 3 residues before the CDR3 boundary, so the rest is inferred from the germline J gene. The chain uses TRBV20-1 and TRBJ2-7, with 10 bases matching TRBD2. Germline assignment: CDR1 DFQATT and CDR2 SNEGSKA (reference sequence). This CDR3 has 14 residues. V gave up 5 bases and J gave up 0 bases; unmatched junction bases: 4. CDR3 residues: CSAGASGSSYEQYF. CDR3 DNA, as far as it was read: TGCAGTGCTGGCGCTAGCGGGAGCTCCTACGAG.

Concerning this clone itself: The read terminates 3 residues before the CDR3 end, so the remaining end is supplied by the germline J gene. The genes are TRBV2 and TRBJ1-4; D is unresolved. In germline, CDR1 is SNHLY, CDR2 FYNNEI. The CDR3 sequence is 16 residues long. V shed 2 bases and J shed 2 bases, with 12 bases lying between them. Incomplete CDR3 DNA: TGTGCCAGCAGTGAAAGGAAGTACAGCACTAATGAAAAA. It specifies CASSERKYSTNEK. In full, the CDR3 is CASSERKYSTNEKLFF.

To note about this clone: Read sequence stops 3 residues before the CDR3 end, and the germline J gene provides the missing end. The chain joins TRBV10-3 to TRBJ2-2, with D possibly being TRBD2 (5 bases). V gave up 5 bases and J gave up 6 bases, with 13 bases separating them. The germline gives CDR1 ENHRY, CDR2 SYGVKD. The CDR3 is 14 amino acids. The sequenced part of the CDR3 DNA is TGTGCCATCAGTCGAACCGGGGAGTCCGGGGAG. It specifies CAISRTGESGE. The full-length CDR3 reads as CAISRTGESGELFF.